This T cell receptor (beta chain) was recorded in a study of cytotoxic CD8 clonotypes in ibrutinib-treated CLL. The wider study: Researchers reported around 10 relapsed/refractory and some 14 treatment-naive patients, roughly 17 of them IGHV unmutated. Mean productive templates were over 250,000; mean productive rearrangements were around 86,000. The study, taken as a whole, reports: Circulating CD8+ T-cell counts were tracked by baseline clonality, which exceeded that of age-matched healthy donors. Public clonotypes, found uncommonly, either contracted or stayed stable on treatment.

With regard to this clone: Antigen: not known.

Some clones are missing from TCRdb's copy, which holds only in-frame ones; the method was immunoSEQ multiplex PCR. The data show about 160,000 clones, 81% seen once. V shed 3 bases, J shed 1 base, and the junction held 6 bases outside the gene matches. This CDR3 spans 16 amino acids. In germline, CDR1 is LNHNV, CDR2 YYDKDF (reference sequence). The J gene is TRBJ2-7, the V gene TRBV15; 10 nucleotides agree with TRBD1. The TCR comes from a human donor with chronic lymphocytic leukemia. Material: PBMCs, obtained after 12 months of ibrutinib treatment. The CDR3 nucleotides are TGTGCCACCAGCAGCCGACAGGGGGCCGGTTCCTACGAGCAGTACTTC. Protein product: CATSSRQGAGSYEQYF. Full variable domain (missing parts from reference TRBV15 and TRBJ2-7): DAMVIQNPRYQVTQFGKPVTLSCSQTLNHNVMYWYQQKSSQAPKLLFHYYDKDFNNEADTPDNFQSRRPNTSFCFLDIRSPGLGDTAMYLCATSSRQGAGSYEQYFGPGTRLTVT.